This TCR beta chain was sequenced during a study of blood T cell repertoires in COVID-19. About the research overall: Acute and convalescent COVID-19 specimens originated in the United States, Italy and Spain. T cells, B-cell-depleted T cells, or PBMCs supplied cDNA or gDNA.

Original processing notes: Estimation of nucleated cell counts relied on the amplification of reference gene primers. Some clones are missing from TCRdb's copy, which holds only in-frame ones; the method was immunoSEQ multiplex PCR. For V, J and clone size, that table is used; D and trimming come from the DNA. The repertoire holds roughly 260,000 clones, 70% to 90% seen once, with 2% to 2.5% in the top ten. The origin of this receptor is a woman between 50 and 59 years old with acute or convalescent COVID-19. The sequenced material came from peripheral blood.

CDR3 region: CSVRDRGNSPLHF. The CDR3 nucleotides read TGCAGCGTACGGGACAGGGGGAATTCACCCCTCCACTTT. The chain carries TRBV29-1 and TRBJ1-6, with 11 positions matching TRBD1. The CDR3 is made up of 13 amino acids. Germline CDR1 reads SQVTM; CDR2 reads ANQGSEA. Trimming at V came to 6 bases and at J to 7 bases, leaving 2 bases not matched to a gene.